The 29 T cell receptor beta chains presented below share a single source sample, sequenced in a study of Ad26.COV2.S vaccination and SARS-CoV-2 variants. Assay: immunoSEQ multiplex PCR; the TCRdb copy retains only in-frame clones and omits some. The sample includes about 680,000 clones, 89% of them seen just once. Stated treatment: approximately 18 received Ad26.COV2.S at low or high dose, single or two shots; 5 received placebo; per-sample allocation not given. Samples came from day 63 after the first vaccine or placebo injection. The material sequenced was peripheral blood, taken in a trial of Ad26.COV2.S vaccine versus placebo. The receptor source for this set is a person between 18 and 65 years old who received the Ad26.COV2.S COVID-19 vaccine or a placebo.

The chain carries TRBV6-1 and TRBJ1-4, with no clear D. Trimming took off 0 bases at V and 8 bases at J, with 10 bases between the two ends. Per the germline V gene, CDR1 is MNHNS and CDR2 is SASEGT. CDR3 size: 14 residues. DNA of the CDR3: TGTGCCAGCAGTGAAGCGACTCCGGGGGAAAAACTGTTTTTT. It specifies CASSEATPGEKLFF.

V is TRBV5-1 and J is TRBJ1-4; D unclear. Trimming took off 6 bases at V and 0 bases at J, with 21 bases between the two ends. Germline CDR1 is SGHRS and CDR2 is YFSETQ. CDR3 length: 18 amino acids. The CDR3: CASNPPTSLRPTNEKLFF. The CDR3 coding sequence is TGCGCCAGCAACCCACCCACAAGCCTAAGACCAACTAATGAAAAACTGTTTTTT.

This clone was recorded once. V and J are TRBV29-1 and TRBJ1-3, with D uncertain. This CDR3 contains 12 residues. Germline lookup yields CDR1 SQVTM and CDR2 ANQGSEA. V was pared by 4 bases and J by 6 bases, with 10 bases between. As DNA, the CDR3 is TGCAGCGTTGGGTCGTCCTCAAACACCATATATTTT. Amino acids: CSVGSSSNTIYF.

The V and J genes are TRBV14 and TRBJ2-1; 8 bases are a match to TRBD2. The CDR3 sequence is 19 residues long. From germline, CDR1 is SGHDN and CDR2 FVKESK. Trimming removed 1 base from V and 9 bases from J; junction bases left unmatched: 20. The CDR3 reads CASSQGMAGGPGARGEQFF. The CDR3 nucleotides are TGTGCCAGCAGCCAAGGAATGGCGGGGGGCCCCGGAGCTCGCGGTGAGCAGTTCTTC.

The V gene is TRBV9, the J gene TRBJ2-3, with D perhaps given as TRBD1 or TRBD2 (5 bases each). CDR3 length equals 15 residues. V was pared by 4 bases and J by 3 bases, with 15 bases between. Germline CDR1 SGDLS, CDR2 YYNGEE. DNA for the CDR3: TGTGCCAGCAGCCTCGGGACCGTTAGGACAGATACGCAGTATTTT. The encoded protein is CASSLGTVRTDTQYF.

Points on this clone: The same CDR3 also results from other DNA sequences found in this sample. V usage is TRBV19 and J usage is TRBJ1-1; 7 bases are a match to TRBD1. In germline, CDR1 is LNHDA, CDR2 SQIVND (reference sequence). Trimming removed 4 bases from V and 2 bases from J; junction bases left unmatched: 7. The CDR3 spans 15 residues. The CDR3 here is CASSTGDSLNTEAFF. In nucleotides, the CDR3 is TGTGCCAGTAGTACGGGGGACAGCCTCAACACTGAAGCTTTCTTT.

This chain joins TRBV7-2 and TRBJ2-1, with 10 bases identical to TRBD2. The CDR3 sequence is 16 residues long. V dropped 1 base and J dropped 4; count of bases not matched to a gene: 4. Germline values: CDR1 SGHTA, CDR2 FQGNSA. The CDR3 nucleotides read TGTGCCAGCAGCTTAGAAAGCGGGGGGGATTACAATGAGCAGTTCTTC. The encoded protein is CASSLESGGDYNEQFF. Full variable domain (outside the CDR3, taken from reference TRBV7-2 and TRBJ2-1): GAGVSQSPSNKVTEKGKDVELRCDPISGHTALYWYRQSLGQGLEFLIYFQGNSAPDKSGLPSDRFSAERTGGSVSTLTIQRTQQEDSAVYLCASSLESGGDYNEQFFGPGTRLTVL.

The chain recombines TRBV7-3 with TRBJ2-3, with 11 bases lining up with TRBD2. Unmatched junction bases numbered 7, after V lost 6 bases and J lost 2 bases. Germline V gene data show CDR1 as SGHTA and CDR2 as FQGTGA. The CDR3 runs 16 residues. CDR3 nucleotides: TGTGCCAGCAGACTTCAGACTAGCGGGATCACAGATACGCAGTATTTT. Its translation is CASRLQTSGITDTQYF. Supplemented by reference TRBV7-3 and TRBJ2-3, the full variable domain reads GAGVSQTPSNKVTEKGKYVELRCDPISGHTALYWYRQSLGQGPEFLIYFQGTGAADDSGLPNDRFFAVRPEGSVSTLKIQRTERGDSAVYLCASRLQTSGITDTQYFGPGTRLTVL.

V and J are TRBV7-8 and TRBJ2-3; the match to TRBD2 covers 7 bases. From germline, CDR1 is SGHVS and CDR2 FQNEAQ. This CDR3 comprises 16 residues. Trimming took 1 base from V and 0 from J; bases not matched to a gene: 4. The CDR3 DNA follows: TGTGCCAGCAGCTTAGTTTCGGGGGGAAGCACAGATACGCAGTATTTT. Translation gives CASSLVSGGSTDTQYF.

The chain combines TRBV5-6 with TRBJ1-2; TRBD1 might be the D (5 bases). The V end was cut by 4 bases, the J end by 10 bases, with 11 bases between. This CDR3 comprises 11 residues. The germline V gene encodes CDR1 SGHDT and CDR2 YYEEEE. CDR3 protein: CASSGDGVYTF. CDR3 coding DNA: TGTGCCAGCAGCGGGGACGGCGTCTACACCTTC.

This sequence joins TRBV6-4 and TRBJ2-1; the match to TRBD1 covers 8 bases. Germline V gene sequence: CDR1 MRHNA, CDR2 SNTAGT. J lost 6 bases, V lost 5 bases, and 12 bases had no gene match. The CDR3 runs 16 residues. DNA for the CDR3: TGTGCCAGCAGTCGAGACGGGCAGGGGGCAGGCAATGAGCAGTTCTTC. Its protein product is CASSRDGQGAGNEQFF.

This sequence joins TRBV5-1 and TRBJ1-1; no clear D gene. Germline V lookup: CDR1 SGHRS, CDR2 YFSETQ. This CDR3 has 14 amino acids. V lost 0 bases to trimming and J lost 0 bases, with 6 bases between them. CDR3 nucleotides: TGCGCCAGCAGCTTGGGCACACTGAACACTGAAGCTTTCTTT. It encodes CASSLGTLNTEAFF. Complete variable domain (other parts from reference TRBV5-1 and TRBJ1-1): KAGVTQTPRYLIKTRGQQVTLSCSPISGHRSVSWYQQTPGQGLQFLFEYFSETQRNKGNFPGRFSGRQFSNSRSEMNVSTLELGDSALYLCASSLGTLNTEAFFGQGTRLTVV.

The V call is TRBV18, the J call TRBJ2-7; D gene uncertain. V was trimmed by 4 bases and J by 5 bases, leaving 9 bases between them. This CDR3 spans 12 amino acids. Germline V gene sequence: CDR1 KGHSH, CDR2 LQKENI. CDR3 region: CASSQGFHEQYF. CDR3 bases: TGTGCCAGCTCACAGGGCTTCCACGAGCAGTACTTC. The variable domain in full, completed from reference TRBV18 and TRBJ2-7, reads NAGVMQNPRHLVRRRGQEARLRCSPMKGHSHVYWYRQLPEEGLKFMVYLQKENIIDESGMPKERFSAEFPKEGPSILRIQQVVRGDSAAYFCASSQGFHEQYFGPGTRLTVT.

The sample holds one count of this clone. This rearrangement joins TRBV5-3 to TRBJ1-2; 7 nucleotides match TRBD1. TRBV5-3 is identified as an open reading frame with a role that is uncertain. V was clipped by 4 bases and J by 1 base; unmatched bases: 7. The CDR3 is made up of 15 amino acids. The CDR3 coding sequence is TGTGCCAGAAGCAGATGGACAGGTTTTAACTATGGCTACACCTTC. It codes for CARSRWTGFNYGYTF.

V usage is TRBV2 and J usage is TRBJ2-1, with 8 nucleotides matching TRBD2. The ends lost 6 bases at V and 4 bases at J; junction bases unmatched: 8. Germline V gene data show CDR1 as SNHLY and CDR2 as FYNNEI. This CDR3 region has 15 residues. CDR3 protein: CASSLFAGGYNEQFF. CDR3 nucleotides: TGTGCCAGCAGCCTATTCGCGGGAGGTTACAATGAGCAGTTCTTC.

The chain employs TRBV7-9 and TRBJ1-3; D remains unclear. CDR1 and CDR2 (germline): SEHNR, FQNEAQ (reference sequence). The CDR3 is 14 amino acids. The V end was cut by 5 bases, the J end by 0 bases, with 8 bases between. The CDR3 sequence is CASSRRASGNTIYF. The CDR3 DNA follows: TGTGCCAGCAGCAGAAGAGCCTCTGGAAACACCATATATTTT.

V is TRBV27 and J is TRBJ2-2; 8 bases map to TRBD2. Per germline, CDR1 MNHEY and CDR2 SMNVEV (reference sequence). V was clipped by 6 bases and J by 4 bases; unmatched bases: 4. The CDR3 loop spans 14 amino acids. CDR3 residues: CASRPGLGTGELFF. In DNA form, the CDR3 reads TGTGCCAGCAGACCGGGACTAGGCACCGGGGAGCTGTTTTTT.

V is TRBV30 and J is TRBJ2-1; perhaps D is TRBD1 or TRBD2 (5 bases each). CDR3 size: 13 residues. Per the germline V gene, CDR1 is GTSNPN and CDR2 is SVGIG (reference sequence). The V gene lost 0 bases and the J gene lost 5 bases, with 8 bases spanning the gap. The CDR3 sequence: CAWSVLGDNEQFF. CDR3 nucleotide sequence: TGTGCCTGGAGTGTACTAGGGGACAATGAGCAGTTCTTC.

The CDR3 coding sequence is TGTGCCAGCAGTGACGGAGACGAGCAGTACTTC. This translates into CASSDGDEQYF. This chain joins TRBV2 and TRBJ2-7; no reliable D call. Trimming took 3 bases from V and 5 from J, leaving 5 bases between them. CDR3 length equals 11 residues. CDR1 is SNHLY, CDR2 FYNNEI, per germline.

The chain has TRBV30 and TRBJ1-6; D not certain. The CDR3 length is 13 residues. The germline V gene has CDR1 GTSNPN and CDR2 SVGIG (reference sequence). V was shortened by 0 bases and J by 7 bases, with 7 bases between the two germline ends. CDR3 sequence (DNA): TGTGCCTGGAGTGTAATCGAGAATTCACCCCTCCACTTT. This gives the protein CAWSVIENSPLHF.

V is TRBV21-1 and J is TRBJ1-1; whether TRBD1, the table's D call, matches the DNA was not checked. TRBV21-1 is a listed pseudogene. The length of the CDR3 is 12 residues. DNA of the CDR3: TGTGCCAGCAGCGACAGGGACACTGAAGCTTTCTTT. It yields the protein CASSDRDTEAFF.

CDR3 coding DNA: TGTGCCAGTAGTCCCCCGGTTGGGACAGGGGGGGGACAGCCCCAGCATTTT. Translating gives CASSPPVGTGGGQPQHF. The V call is TRBV19, the J call TRBJ1-5; 11 positions match TRBD1. V was clipped by 5 bases and J by 7 bases; unmatched bases: 13. Per germline, CDR1 LNHDA and CDR2 SQIVND (reference sequence). There are 17 residues in the CDR3.

The chain employs TRBV27 and TRBJ2-5; 12 nucleotides line up with TRBD1. The CDR3 covers 15 residues. Looked up from germline, CDR1 is MNHEY and CDR2 is SMNVEV (reference sequence). The J segment lost 0 bases and the V segment lost 9 bases, leaving 5 bases of the junction unmatched. The CDR3 nucleotides are TGTGCCAGGGCGGGGACAGGGGGCTACCAAGAGACCCAGTACTTC. As protein: CARAGTGGYQETQYF.

The rearrangement links TRBV10-3 to TRBJ2-3; TRBD2 matches at 8 bases. The V gene's germline CDR1 is ENHRY and CDR2 SYGVKD. CDR3 length: 15 amino acids. CDR3 coding DNA: TGTGCATCACACCGGGGAGCGGGAGCGCTAGATACGCAGTATTTT. It is translated as CASHRGAGALDTQYF.

J is TRBJ2-7 and V is TRBV4-1; D gene unclear. Germline CDR1 MGHRA, CDR2 YSYEKL. V gave up 1 base and J gave up 0 bases, with 13 bases separating them. The CDR3 runs to 16 residues. Here the CDR3 reads CASSQGAETPSYEQYF. For the CDR3, the DNA is TGCGCCAGCAGCCAAGGAGCCGAGACACCCTCCTACGAGCAGTACTTC.

J is TRBJ2-2 and V is TRBV19, with 9 nucleotides matching TRBD1. With 6 bases clipped from V and 2 bases from J, the junction kept 10 bases outside the gene matches. Per the germline V gene, CDR1 is LNHDA and CDR2 is SQIVND (reference sequence). The CDR3 is 17 amino acids. The CDR3 coding sequence is TGTGCCAGTAGATGGACAGGGGTCGCGTCAAACACCGGGGAGCTGTTTTTT. Translation: CASRWTGVASNTGELFF.

In regard to this clone: This sample includes further DNA sequences coding for the same CDR3. The chain joins TRBV10-3 to TRBJ2-5; no clear D gene. V lost 8 bases, J lost 1 base, and 8 bases lay in between. This CDR3 is built from 12 residues. Germline CDR1 and CDR2: ENHRY and SYGVKD. CDR3 region: CAIGEVQETQYF. CDR3 bases: TGTGCCATCGGCGAGGTCCAAGAGACCCAGTACTTC.

The chain carries TRBV5-1 and TRBJ2-1, with 7 positions matching TRBD1. CDR1 is SGHRS and CDR2 is YFSETQ in the germline V gene. The CDR3 is made up of 14 amino acids. The V segment lost 3 bases and the J segment 4 bases; nucleotides outside the gene matches: 4. The CDR3 reads CASSSGTEYNEQFF. In nucleotides, the CDR3 is TGCGCCAGCAGCTCCGGGACAGAGTACAATGAGCAGTTCTTC.

The rearrangement joins TRBV5-1 to TRBJ2-5, with 10 bases lining up with TRBD2. Germline CDR1 is SGHRS and CDR2 is YFSETQ. The CDR3 runs to 15 residues. J lost 1 base, V lost 4 bases, and 4 bases had no gene match. The CDR3 here is CASSPGLAAQETQYF. Written as DNA, the CDR3 is TGCGCCAGCAGCCCCGGACTAGCGGCCCAAGAGACCCAGTACTTC. Full variable domain (outside the CDR3, taken from reference TRBV5-1 and TRBJ2-5): KAGVTQTPRYLIKTRGQQVTLSCSPISGHRSVSWYQQTPGQGLQFLFEYFSETQRNKGNFPGRFSGRQFSNSRSEMNVSTLELGDSALYLCASSPGLAAQETQYFGPGTRLLVL.